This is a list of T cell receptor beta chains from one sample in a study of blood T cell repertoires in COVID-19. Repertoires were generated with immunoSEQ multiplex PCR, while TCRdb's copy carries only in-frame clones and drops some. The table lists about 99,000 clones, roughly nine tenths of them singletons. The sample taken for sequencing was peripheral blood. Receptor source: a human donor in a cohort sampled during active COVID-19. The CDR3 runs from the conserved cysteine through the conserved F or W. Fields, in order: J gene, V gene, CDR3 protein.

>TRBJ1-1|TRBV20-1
CSARPTGITFF
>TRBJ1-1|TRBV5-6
CASSFYPWGAEAFF
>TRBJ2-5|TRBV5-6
CASSLDIKETQYF
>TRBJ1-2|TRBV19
CASSIGTRGDYGYTF
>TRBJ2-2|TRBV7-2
CASSPPAGELFF
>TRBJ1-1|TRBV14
CASSSTRGNTEAFF
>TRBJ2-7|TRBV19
CASSIRGERLGEQYF
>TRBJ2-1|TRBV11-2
CASSLVTGNAYNEQFF
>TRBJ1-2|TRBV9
CASSVASPGGGYTF
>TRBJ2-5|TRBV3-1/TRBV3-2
CASSGGGGLGDWETQYF
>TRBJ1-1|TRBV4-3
CASSQVNGGTEAFF
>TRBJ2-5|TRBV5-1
CASSFNQETQYF